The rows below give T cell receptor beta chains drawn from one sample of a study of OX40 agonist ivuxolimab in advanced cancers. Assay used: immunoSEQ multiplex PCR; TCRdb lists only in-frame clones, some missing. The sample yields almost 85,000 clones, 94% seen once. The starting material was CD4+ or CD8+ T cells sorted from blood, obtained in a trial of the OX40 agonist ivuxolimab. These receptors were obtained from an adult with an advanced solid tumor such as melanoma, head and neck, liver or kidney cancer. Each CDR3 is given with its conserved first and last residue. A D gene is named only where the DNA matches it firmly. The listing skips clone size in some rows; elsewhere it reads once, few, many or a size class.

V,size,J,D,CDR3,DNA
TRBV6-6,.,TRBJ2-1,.,CASSALRNEQFF,TGTGCCAGCAGTGCACTCCGAAATGAGCAGTTCTTC
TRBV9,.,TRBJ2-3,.,CASSAWTSTDTQYF,TGTGCCAGCAGCGCCTGGACTAGCACAGATACGCAGTATTTT
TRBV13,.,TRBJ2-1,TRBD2,CASSLKVGLAGVNEQFF,TGTGCCAGCAGCTTAAAAGTAGGACTAGCGGGAGTTAATGAGCAGTTCTTC
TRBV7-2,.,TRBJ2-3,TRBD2,CASSLAFSLAGGPDTQYF,TGTGCCAGCAGCTTAGCGTTTTCGTTAGCGGGAGGGCCTGATACGCAGTATTTT
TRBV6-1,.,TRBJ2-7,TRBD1,CASSDGDRAYEQYF,TGTGCCAGCAGTGATGGGGACAGGGCCTACGAGCAGTACTTC
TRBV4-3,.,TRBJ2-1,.,CASSQDWGSYNEQFF,TGCGCCAGCAGCCAAGACTGGGGGTCCTACAATGAGCAGTTCTTC
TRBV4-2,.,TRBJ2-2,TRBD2,CASSPAGTTHTGELFF,TGTGCCAGCAGCCCCGCCGGGACTACCCACACCGGGGAGCTGTTTTTT
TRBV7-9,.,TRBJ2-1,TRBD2,CASSSPLAGGREQFF,TGTGCCAGCAGCTCCCCCCTAGCGGGAGGACGTGAGCAGTTCTTC
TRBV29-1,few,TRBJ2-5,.,CSVRLRGGKETQYF,TGCAGCGTTCGCCTCAGAGGAGGGAAAGAGACCCAGTACTTC
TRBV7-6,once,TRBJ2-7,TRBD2,CASSSSGGAAEQYF,TGTGCCAGCAGCTCGTCGGGGGGGGCGGCGGAGCAGTACTTC
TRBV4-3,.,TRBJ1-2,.,CASSQDRGTLVSGYTF,TGCGCCAGCAGCCAAGATAGGGGGACATTAGTCTCTGGCTACACCTTC
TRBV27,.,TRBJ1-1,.,CASSLVSAGPEAFF,TGTGCCAGCAGTTTAGTCAGTGCAGGACCCGAAGCTTTCTTT
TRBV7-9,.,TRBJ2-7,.,CASSSPGDSSYEQYF,TGTGCCAGCAGCTCCCCCGGGGATTCCTCCTACGAGCAGTACTTC
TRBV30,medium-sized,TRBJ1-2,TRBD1,CAWSSDRGSSYGYTF,TGTGCCTGGAGCTCGGACAGGGGCAGTAGCTATGGCTACACCTTC
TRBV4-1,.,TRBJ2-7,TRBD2,CASSQTSGLPYEQYF,TGCGCCAGCAGCCAAACTAGCGGGCTACCCTACGAGCAGTACTTC
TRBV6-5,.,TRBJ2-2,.,CASSYIVTGELFF,TGTGCCAGCAGTTACATCGTCACCGGGGAGCTGTTTTTT
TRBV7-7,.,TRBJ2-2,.,CASSPSGGNTGELFF,TGTGCTAGCAGCCCCTCCGGCGGGAACACCGGGGAGCTGTTTTTT
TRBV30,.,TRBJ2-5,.,CAWSPWTGVETQYF,TGTGCCTGGAGTCCCTGGACGGGAGTGGAGACCCAGTACTTC
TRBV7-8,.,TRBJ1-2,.,CASSFGGKTNGYTF,TGTGCCAGCAGCTTCGGAGGGAAGACAAATGGCTACACCTTC
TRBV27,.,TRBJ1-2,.,CASSPFGTLGYTF,TGTGCCAGCAGCCCTTTCGGGACACTAGGCTACACCTTC
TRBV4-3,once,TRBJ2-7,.,CASSQDRDLDFSYEQYF,TGCGCCAGCAGCCAAGACCGGGACCTAGACTTCTCCTACGAGCAGTACTTC
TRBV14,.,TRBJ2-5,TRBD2,CASSHGLAGAQETQYF,TGTGCCAGCAGCCACGGACTAGCGGGGGCGCAAGAGACCCAGTACTTC
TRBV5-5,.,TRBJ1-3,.,CASSLYLGFGPGNTIYF,TGTGCCAGCAGCTTATACTTGGGGTTCGGCCCTGGAAACACCATATATTTT